The 9 T cell receptor beta chains below were found in one sample sequenced in a study of shared clonotypes between healthy human individuals. Libraries were prepared by immunoSEQ multiplex PCR; TCRdb keeps only in-frame clonotypes and omits some of them. The sample lists approximately 1,000,000 clones, around 78% seen once, with around 0.47% in the top ten. Material: memory CD4+ T cells from PBMCs. The sample's subset: CD45RA-negative fraction. Receptors were obtained from a man younger than 35 in good health. Some clones in this sample may be carry-over from other donors' samples.

The chain has TRBV27 and TRBJ2-1, with a tentative D call TRBD2 (6 bases). Germline V gene data show CDR1 as MNHEY and CDR2 as SMNVEV (reference sequence). This CDR3 is built from 15 residues. V lost 3 bases to trimming and J lost 0 bases, with 9 bases between them. The CDR3 DNA reads TGTGCCAGCAGTTTGTGGACTAACTCCTACAATGAGCAGTTCTTC. Amino acid sequence: CASSLWTNSYNEQFF.

This clone was counted once. The chain employs TRBV28 and TRBJ2-1; 16 bases line up with TRBD2. The CDR3 is 14 amino acids. From germline, CDR1 is MDHEN and CDR2 SYDVKM. The CDR3 protein is CLSGTSGRANEQFF. The CDR3 DNA reads TGTTTAAGCGGGACTAGCGGGAGGGCCAATGAGCAGTTCTTC.

The chain employs TRBV7-2 and TRBJ2-1; the D gene is possibly TRBD1 (6 bases). The CDR3 covers 13 residues. Germline CDR1 and CDR2: SGHTA and FQGNSA. The V end was cut by 2 bases, the J end by 15 bases, with 17 bases between. For the CDR3, the DNA is TGTGCCAGCAGCTTATTCGAGTCAGGGGATTTGTTCTTC. It translates to CASSLFESGDLFF. Filled out from reference TRBV7-2 and TRBJ2-1, the complete variable domain reads GAGVSQSPSNKVTEKGKDVELRCDPISGHTALYWYRQSLGQGLEFLIYFQGNSAPDKSGLPSDRFSAERTGGSVSTLTIQRTQQEDSAVYLCASSLFESGDLFFGPGTRLTVL.

V is TRBV7-9 and J is TRBJ1-2; TRBD1 matches at 8 bases. The germline V gene encodes CDR1 SEHNR and CDR2 FQNEAQ (reference sequence). The ends lost 3 bases at V and 5 bases at J; junction bases unmatched: 11. This CDR3 has 16 amino acids. The DNA of the CDR3 is TGTGCCAGCAGCTTTCGGACAGGGAGCCTTTTATATGGCTACACCTTC. Translated, it gives CASSFRTGSLLYGYTF.

This sequence joins TRBV7-2 and TRBJ2-7; D possibly corresponds to TRBD1 (5 bases). This CDR3 comprises 15 residues. Germline CDR1 SGHTA, CDR2 FQGNSA. V gave up 5 bases and J gave up 1 base, with 15 bases separating them. The CDR3 is CASSLPGHRSYEQYF. The CDR3 DNA reads TGTGCCAGCAGCCTGCCCGGACACCGTTCCTACGAGCAGTACTTC.

V is TRBV6-5 and J is TRBJ1-3, with D unclear. Germline V lookup: CDR1 MNHEY, CDR2 SVGAGI. With 4 bases removed from V and 0 bases from J, the gap between germline ends came to 10 bases. This CDR3 has 15 residues. CDR3 residues: CASSSGIISGNTIYF. CDR3 bases: TGTGCCAGCAGTTCCGGGATTATCTCTGGAAACACCATATATTTT.

The genes are TRBV4-2 and TRBJ2-2; D perhaps matches TRBD1 (6 bases). V lost 0 bases to trimming and J lost 0 bases, with 11 bases between them. Per germline, CDR1 LGHNA and CDR2 YNFKEQ. The CDR3 spans 17 residues. CDR3 in amino acids: CASSQEGGQSNTGELFF. CDR3 bases: TGTGCCAGCAGCCAAGAAGGAGGACAGTCGAACACCGGGGAGCTGTTTTTT.

This chain uses TRBV28 with TRBJ2-3; D gene uncertain. The V end was cut by 6 bases, the J end by 2 bases, with 12 bases between. The germline gives CDR1 MDHEN, CDR2 SYDVKM. The CDR3 has 14 amino acids. The CDR3 DNA follows: TGTGCCAGCAGGCTGTCCTACCTCACAGATACGCAGTATTTT. This codes for CASRLSYLTDTQYF.

This chain joins TRBV6-6 and TRBJ2-7; D possibly matches TRBD1 or TRBD2 (6 bases each). The germline V gene has CDR1 MNHNY and CDR2 SVGAGI (reference sequence). Trimming removed 0 bases from V and 4 bases from J, with 16 bases in between. The CDR3 is made up of 16 amino acids. Here the CDR3 DNA reads TGTGCCAGCAGTTACTCAGAAGCCGGGGGCAAGTACGAGCAGTACTTC. This codes for CASSYSEAGGKYEQYF.